This T cell receptor (beta chain) comes out of a study of naive and memory T cell subsets. The treatment is: skin biopsy from PPD injection site in Mantoux-positive individual. The library had UMIs added by 3' ligation of an oligonucleotide to TCR cDNA. Skin biopsies came from PPD injection sites in Mantoux-positive individuals. V lost 4 bases and J lost 2; bases outside the gene matches: 6. The CDR3 consists of 15 residues. Germline V gene lookup returns CDR1 MNHEY and CDR2 SMNVEV (reference sequence). The SP2 primer and nested alpha and beta constant region primers amplified ligated cDNA in four rounds. TCRdb called the UMI-ligation and nested PCR reads again in MiXCR, with one record for every CDR3 protein. The sample records some 30,000 distinct CDR3 sequences, approximately 6.7% being singletons.

V gene TRBV27 combines with J gene TRBJ2-7; 9 bases are a match to TRBD2. Sequenced here: skin, sampled from a tuberculin skin test site. This sequence was found in an adult in good health. CDR3 residues: CASSSLGGGAYEQYF. The DNA of the CDR3 is TGTGCCAGCAGTTCCCTCGGCGGGGGGGCCTACGAGCAGTACTTC.